The rows below give T cell receptor beta chains drawn from one sample of a study of radiotherapy plus CTLA-4 blockade in lung cancer. Some clones are missing from TCRdb's copy, which holds only in-frame ones; the method was immunoSEQ multiplex PCR. Seen here are around 45,000 clones, about 67% observed once, and the top ten hold roughly a quarter. Source: peripheral blood, taken from a patient treated with radiotherapy plus ipilimumab. Receptors were obtained from a human donor with non-small cell lung cancer who had a partial response to radiotherapy plus ipilimumab. CDR3s include the opening cysteine and the closing phenylalanine or tryptophan. Each record gives: J gene, V gene, CDR3 protein.

TRBJ2-7 TRBV5-6 CASSFWTGHGEQYF
TRBJ2-7 TRBV6-5 CASSHSTGEMSFEQYF
TRBJ1-6 TRBV5-4 CASSLQGFTNSPLHF
TRBJ2-7 TRBV27 CASSLGGTDPYEQYF
TRBJ1-5 TRBV2 CASSRDSDRFYQPQHF
TRBJ2-5 TRBV30 CACRLAGSQETQYF
TRBJ1-2 TRBV19 CASTPRDYDGYTF
TRBJ2-7 TRBV2 CASSEGGDAEQYF
TRBJ1-1 TRBV19 CASSRRAMNTEAFF
TRBJ2-7 TRBV2 CASKGFSNSYEQYF
TRBJ2-1 TRBV2 CASSESGGYNEQFF
TRBJ1-4 TRBV2 CASSFRDSEKLFF
TRBJ2-1 TRBV7-9 CASSVSSGSLDEQFF
TRBJ2-3 TRBV27 CASSQGTAQMGTQYF
TRBJ2-7 TRBV6-4 CASSDGTGSEQYF
TRBJ2-3 TRBV25-1 CASSGPSGATDTQYF
TRBJ2-1 TRBV5-1 CASSPKGLAGEGSYNEQFF
TRBJ2-7 TRBV6-1 CASSGGWGRYEQYF
TRBJ1-2 TRBV13 CASSLRQGRGGGYGYTF
TRBJ2-3 TRBV7-9 CASSPGDRGTDTQYF
TRBJ1-3 TRBV5-5 CASSLGPVPGNTIYF
TRBJ2-3 TRBV2 CASRRLANTDTQYF
TRBJ2-7 TRBV5-4 CASSATSGAFYEQYF
TRBJ2-4 TRBV25-1 CASSPPGSLNFNIQYF
TRBJ2-5 TRBV5-5 CASSAQIYQETQYF
TRBJ2-2 TRBV5-1 CASSKIPSSGELFF
TRBJ2-2 TRBV30 CAWSLVAGKTGELFF
TRBJ2-1 TRBV5-8 CASGLGAYNEQFF
TRBJ1-3 TRBV6-5 CASSYSRQGPGDTIYF
TRBJ2-7 TRBV7-2 CASSRATGFYDEQYF
TRBJ2-7 TRBV5-4 CASSLGTDPPLYF
TRBJ2-1 TRBV18 CASSPGWGSEQFF
TRBJ1-2 TRBV19 CASSRGQGNGYTF
TRBJ2-1 TRBV9 CASSAVGLSYNEQFF
TRBJ1-2 TRBV27 CASSSLPRTGGYGYTF
TRBJ1-6 TRBV5-1 CASSPPQGGTNSPLHF
TRBJ1-4 TRBV18 CASSPAGSYITEKLFF
TRBJ1-1 TRBV7-8 CASKHKTGLNTEAFF
TRBJ2-3 TRBV7-2 CASSLGQGVVADTQYF
TRBJ2-3 TRBV5-6 CASSLAGVDTQYF
TRBJ2-5 TRBV20-1 CSAGGGETQYF
TRBJ1-6 TRBV6-1 CASSDSYPGSPLHF